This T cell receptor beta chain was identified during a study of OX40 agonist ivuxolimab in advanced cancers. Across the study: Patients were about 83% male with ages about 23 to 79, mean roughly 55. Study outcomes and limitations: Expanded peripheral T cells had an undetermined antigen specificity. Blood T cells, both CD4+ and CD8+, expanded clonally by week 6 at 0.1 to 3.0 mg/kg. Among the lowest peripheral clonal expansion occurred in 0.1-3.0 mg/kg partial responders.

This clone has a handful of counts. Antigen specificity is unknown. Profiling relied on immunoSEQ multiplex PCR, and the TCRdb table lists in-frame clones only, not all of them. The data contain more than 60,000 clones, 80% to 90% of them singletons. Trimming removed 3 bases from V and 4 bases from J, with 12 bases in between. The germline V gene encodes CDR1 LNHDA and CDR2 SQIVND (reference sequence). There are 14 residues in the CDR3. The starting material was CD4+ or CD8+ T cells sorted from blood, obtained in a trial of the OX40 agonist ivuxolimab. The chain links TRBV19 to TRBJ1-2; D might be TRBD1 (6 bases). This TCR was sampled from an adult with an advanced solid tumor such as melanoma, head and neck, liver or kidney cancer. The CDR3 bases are TGTGCCAGTAGTATTTCGACAGGAGGCTATGGCTACACCTTC. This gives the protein CASSISTGGYGYTF. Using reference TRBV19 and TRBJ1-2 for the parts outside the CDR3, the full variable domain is DGGITQSPKYLFRKEGQNVTLSCEQNLNHDAMYWYRQDPGQGLRLIYYSQIVNDFQKGDIAEGYSVSREKKESFPLTVTSAQKNPTAFYLCASSISTGGYGYTFGSGTRLTVV.